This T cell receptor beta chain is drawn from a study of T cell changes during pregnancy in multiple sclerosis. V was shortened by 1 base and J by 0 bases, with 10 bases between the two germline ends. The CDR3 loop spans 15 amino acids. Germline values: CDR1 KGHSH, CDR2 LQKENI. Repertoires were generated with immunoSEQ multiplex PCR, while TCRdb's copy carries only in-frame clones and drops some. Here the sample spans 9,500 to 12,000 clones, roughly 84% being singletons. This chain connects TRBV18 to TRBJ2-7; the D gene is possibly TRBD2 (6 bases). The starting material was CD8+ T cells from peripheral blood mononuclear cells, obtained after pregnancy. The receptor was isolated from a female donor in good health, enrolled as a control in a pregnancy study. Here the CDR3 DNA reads TGTGCCAGCTCACCACTAGCGGAAAGCTCCTACGAGCAGTACTTC. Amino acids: CASSPLAESSYEQYF. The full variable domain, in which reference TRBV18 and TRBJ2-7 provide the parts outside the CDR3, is NAGVMQNPRHLVRRRGQEARLRCSPMKGHSHVYWYRQLPEEGLKFMVYLQKENIIDESGMPKERFSAEFPKEGPSILRIQQVVRGDSAAYFCASSPLAESSYEQYFGPGTRLTVT.